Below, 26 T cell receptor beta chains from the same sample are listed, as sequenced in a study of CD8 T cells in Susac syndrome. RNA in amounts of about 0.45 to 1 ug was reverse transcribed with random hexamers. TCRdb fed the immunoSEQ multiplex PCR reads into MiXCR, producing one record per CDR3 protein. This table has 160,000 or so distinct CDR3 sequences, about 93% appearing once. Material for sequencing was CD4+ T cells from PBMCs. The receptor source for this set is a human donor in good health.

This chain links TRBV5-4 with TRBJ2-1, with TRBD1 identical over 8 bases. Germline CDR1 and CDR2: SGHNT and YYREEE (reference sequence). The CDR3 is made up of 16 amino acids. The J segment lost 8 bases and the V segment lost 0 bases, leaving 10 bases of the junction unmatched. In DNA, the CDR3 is TGTGCCAGCAGCTTGGGGACGGGACAGGTCTCGGATGAGCAGTTCTTC. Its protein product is CASSLGTGQVSDEQFF.

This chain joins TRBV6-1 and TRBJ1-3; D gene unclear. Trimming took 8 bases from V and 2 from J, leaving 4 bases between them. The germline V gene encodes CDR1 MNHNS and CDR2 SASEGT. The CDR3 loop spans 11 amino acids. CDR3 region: CASGTGNTIYF. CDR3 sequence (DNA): TGTGCCAGCGGAACTGGAAACACCATATATTTT.

CDR3 DNA sequence: TGCAGTGCCGTAACAGGTGGCACTGAAGCTTTCTTT. Translating it yields CSAVTGGTEAFF. V usage is TRBV20-1 and J usage is TRBJ1-1, with D maybe TRBD1 (5 bases). V was pared by 6 bases and J by 4 bases, with 12 bases between. CDR3 length: 12 amino acids. The germline V gene has CDR1 DFQATT and CDR2 SNEGSKA (reference sequence).

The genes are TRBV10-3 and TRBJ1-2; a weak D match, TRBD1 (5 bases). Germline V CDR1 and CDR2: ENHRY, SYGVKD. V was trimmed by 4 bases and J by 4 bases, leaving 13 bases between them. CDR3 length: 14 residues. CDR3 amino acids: CAISVGGVSYGYTF. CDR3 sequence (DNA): TGTGCCATCAGTGTTGGAGGGGTTAGCTATGGCTACACCTTC.

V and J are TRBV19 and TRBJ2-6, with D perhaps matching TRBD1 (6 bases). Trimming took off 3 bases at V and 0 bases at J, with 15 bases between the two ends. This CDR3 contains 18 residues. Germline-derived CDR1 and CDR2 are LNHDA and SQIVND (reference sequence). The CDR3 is CASSISGTPNSGANVLTF. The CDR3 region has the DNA TGTGCCAGTAGTATTTCTGGGACACCTAACTCTGGGGCCAACGTCCTGACTTTC.

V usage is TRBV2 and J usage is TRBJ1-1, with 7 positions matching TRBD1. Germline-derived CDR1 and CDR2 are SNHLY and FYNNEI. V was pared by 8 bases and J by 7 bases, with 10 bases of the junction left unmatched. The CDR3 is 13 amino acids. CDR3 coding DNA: TGTGCCAGCGGACAGGCAGGGTCGAATGAAGCTTTCTTT. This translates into CASGQAGSNEAFF.

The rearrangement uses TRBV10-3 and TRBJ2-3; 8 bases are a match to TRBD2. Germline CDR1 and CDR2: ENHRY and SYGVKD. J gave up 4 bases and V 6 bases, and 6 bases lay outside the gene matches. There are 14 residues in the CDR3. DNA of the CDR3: TGTGCCATCAGCGAGGGACTAGGTCCAGATACGCAGTATTTT. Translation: CAISEGLGPDTQYF.

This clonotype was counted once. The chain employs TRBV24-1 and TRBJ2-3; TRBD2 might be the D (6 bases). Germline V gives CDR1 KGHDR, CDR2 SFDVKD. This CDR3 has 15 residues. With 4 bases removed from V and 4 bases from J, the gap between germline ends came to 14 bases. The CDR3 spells CATSDPAGGADTQYF. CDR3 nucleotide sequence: TGTGCCACCAGTGACCCAGCCGGAGGGGCAGATACGCAGTATTTT.

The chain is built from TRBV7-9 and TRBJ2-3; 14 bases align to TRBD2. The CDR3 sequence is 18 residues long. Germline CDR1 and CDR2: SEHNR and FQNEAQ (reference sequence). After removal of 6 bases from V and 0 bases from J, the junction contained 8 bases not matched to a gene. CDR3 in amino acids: CASRPGTSGGHSTDTQYF. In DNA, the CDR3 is TGTGCCAGCAGGCCAGGGACTAGCGGGGGCCACAGCACAGATACGCAGTATTTT.

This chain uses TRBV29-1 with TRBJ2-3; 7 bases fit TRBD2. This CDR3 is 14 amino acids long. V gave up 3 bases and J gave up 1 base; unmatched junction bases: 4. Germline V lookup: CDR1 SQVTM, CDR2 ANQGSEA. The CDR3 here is CSVEKGGGTDTQYF. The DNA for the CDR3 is TGCAGCGTTGAGAAGGGAGGGGGCACAGATACGCAGTATTTT.

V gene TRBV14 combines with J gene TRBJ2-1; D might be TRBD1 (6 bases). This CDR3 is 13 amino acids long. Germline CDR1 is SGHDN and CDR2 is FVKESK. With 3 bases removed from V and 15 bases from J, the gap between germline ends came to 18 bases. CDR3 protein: CASSQDRSTFMFF. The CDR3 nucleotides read TGTGCCAGCAGCCAGGACAGATCGACGTTCATGTTCTTC. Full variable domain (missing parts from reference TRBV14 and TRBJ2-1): EAGVTQFPSHSVIEKGQTVTLRCDPISGHDNLYWYRRVMGKEIKFLLHFVKESKQDESGMPNNRFLAERTGGTYSTLKVQPAELEDSGVYFCASSQDRSTFMFFGPGTRLTVL.

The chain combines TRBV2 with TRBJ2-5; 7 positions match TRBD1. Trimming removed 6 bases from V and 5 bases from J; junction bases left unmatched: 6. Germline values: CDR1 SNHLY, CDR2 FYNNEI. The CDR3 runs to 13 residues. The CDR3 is CASSLTGVETQYF. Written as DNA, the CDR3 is TGTGCCAGCAGCCTTACAGGGGTGGAGACCCAGTACTTC.

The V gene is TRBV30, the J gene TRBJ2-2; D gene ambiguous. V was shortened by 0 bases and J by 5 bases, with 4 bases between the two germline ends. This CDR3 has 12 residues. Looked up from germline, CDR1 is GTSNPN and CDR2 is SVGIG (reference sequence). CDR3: CAWSVRTGELFF. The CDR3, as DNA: TGTGCCTGGAGTGTGAGAACCGGGGAGCTGTTTTTT.

CDR3 amino acids: CASSLPNTGELFF. CDR3 nucleotides: TGTGCCAGCAGCTTACCGAACACCGGGGAGCTGTTTTTT. The chain links TRBV7-9 to TRBJ2-2; the D is unclear. The CDR3 spans 13 residues. V was shortened by 2 bases and J by 0 bases, with 1 base between the two germline ends. Germline V lookup: CDR1 SEHNR, CDR2 FQNEAQ (reference sequence). Filled out from reference TRBV7-9 and TRBJ2-2, the complete variable domain reads DTGVSQNPRHKITKRGQNVTFRCDPISEHNRLYWYRQTLGQGPEFLTYFQNEAQLEKSRLLSDRFSAERPKGSFSTLEIQRTEQGDSAMYLCASSLPNTGELFFGEGSRLTVL.

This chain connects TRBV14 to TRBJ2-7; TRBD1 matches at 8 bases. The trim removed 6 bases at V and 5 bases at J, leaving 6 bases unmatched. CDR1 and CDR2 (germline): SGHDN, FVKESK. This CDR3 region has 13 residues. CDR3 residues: CASRRGQGHEQYF. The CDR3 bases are TGTGCCAGCAGACGCGGACAGGGCCACGAGCAGTACTTC.

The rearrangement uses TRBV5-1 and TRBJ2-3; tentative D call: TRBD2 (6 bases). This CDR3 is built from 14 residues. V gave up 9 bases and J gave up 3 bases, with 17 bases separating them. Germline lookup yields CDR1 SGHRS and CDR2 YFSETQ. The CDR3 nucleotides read TGCGCCACCAAAGCGGGCAGCAATACAGATACGCAGTATTTT. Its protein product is CATKAGSNTDTQYF.

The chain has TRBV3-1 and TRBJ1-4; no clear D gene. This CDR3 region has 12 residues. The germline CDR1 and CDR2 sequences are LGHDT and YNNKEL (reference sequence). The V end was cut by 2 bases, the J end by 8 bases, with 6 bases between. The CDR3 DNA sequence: TGTGCCAGCAGCCAAATATCCGAAAAACTGTTTTTT. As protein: CASSQISEKLFF.

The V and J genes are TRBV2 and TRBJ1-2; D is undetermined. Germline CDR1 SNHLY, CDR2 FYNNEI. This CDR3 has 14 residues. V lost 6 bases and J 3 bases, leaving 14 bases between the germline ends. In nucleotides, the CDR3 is TGTGCCAGCAGCCTATCGCGGGCTGACTATGGCTACACCTTC. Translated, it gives CASSLSRADYGYTF.

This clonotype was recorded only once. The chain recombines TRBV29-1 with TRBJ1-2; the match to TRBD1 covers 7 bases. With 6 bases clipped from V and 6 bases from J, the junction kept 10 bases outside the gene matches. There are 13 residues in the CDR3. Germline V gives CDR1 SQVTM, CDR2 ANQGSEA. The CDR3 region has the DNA TGCAGCGTGGACCCAGGGGGAAGGGATGGCTACACCTTC. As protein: CSVDPGGRDGYTF.

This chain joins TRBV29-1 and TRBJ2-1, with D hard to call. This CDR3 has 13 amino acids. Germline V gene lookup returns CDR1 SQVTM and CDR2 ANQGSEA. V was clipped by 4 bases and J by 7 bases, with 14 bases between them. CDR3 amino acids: CSVGTRVGNEQFF. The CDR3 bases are TGCAGCGTTGGGACCCGTGTGGGAAATGAGCAGTTCTTC.

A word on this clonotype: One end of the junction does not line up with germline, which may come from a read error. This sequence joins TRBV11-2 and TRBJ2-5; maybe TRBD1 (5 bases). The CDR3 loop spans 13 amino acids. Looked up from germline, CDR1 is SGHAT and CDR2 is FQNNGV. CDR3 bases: TGTGCCAGCAGGTTAGGGGCTCCAGAGACCCAGTACTTC. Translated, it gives CASRLGAPETQYF.

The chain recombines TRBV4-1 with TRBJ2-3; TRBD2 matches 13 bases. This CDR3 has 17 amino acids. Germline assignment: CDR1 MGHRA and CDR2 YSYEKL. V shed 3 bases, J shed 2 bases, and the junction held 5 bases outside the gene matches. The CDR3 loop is CASSQTTSGGATDTQYF. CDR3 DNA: TGCGCCAGCAGCCAGACTACTAGCGGGGGGGCCACAGATACGCAGTATTTT.

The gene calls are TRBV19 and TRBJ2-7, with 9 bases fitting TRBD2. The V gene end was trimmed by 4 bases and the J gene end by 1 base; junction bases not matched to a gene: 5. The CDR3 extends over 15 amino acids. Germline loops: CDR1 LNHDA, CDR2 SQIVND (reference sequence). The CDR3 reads CASSRASGDSYEQYF. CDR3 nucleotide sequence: TGTGCCAGTAGTAGGGCTAGCGGGGATTCCTACGAGCAGTACTTC.

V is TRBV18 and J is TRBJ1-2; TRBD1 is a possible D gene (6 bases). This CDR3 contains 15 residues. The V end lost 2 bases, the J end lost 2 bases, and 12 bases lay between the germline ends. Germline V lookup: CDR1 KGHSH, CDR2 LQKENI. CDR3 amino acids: CASSPMQGTNYGYTF. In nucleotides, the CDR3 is TGTGCCAGCTCACCAATGCAGGGGACGAACTATGGCTACACCTTC.

CDR3 sequence reads: CASSSGTGFEQFF. In DNA, the CDR3 is TGTGCCAGCAGCTCCGGGACAGGGTTTGAGCAGTTCTTC. The genes are TRBV7-8 and TRBJ2-1; 9 positions match TRBD1. V dropped 4 bases and J dropped 9; count of bases not matched to a gene: 4. The CDR3 runs to 13 residues. Germline CDR1 SGHVS, CDR2 FQNEAQ. Combining the CDR3 with reference TRBV7-8 and TRBJ2-1 gives the whole variable domain GAGVSQSPRYKVAKRGQDVALRCDPISGHVSLFWYQQALGQGPEFLTYFQNEAQLDKSGLPSDRFFAERPEGSVSTLKIQRTQQEDSAVYLCASSSGTGFEQFFGPGTRLTVL.

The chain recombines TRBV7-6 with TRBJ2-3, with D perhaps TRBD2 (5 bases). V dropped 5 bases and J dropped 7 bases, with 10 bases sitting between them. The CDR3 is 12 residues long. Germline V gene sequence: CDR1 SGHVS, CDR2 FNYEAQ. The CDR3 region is CASSPSGNTQYF. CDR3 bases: TGTGCCAGCAGCCCCTCGGGGAATACGCAGTATTTT.